The 29 T cell receptor beta chains below were found in one sample sequenced in a study of cytomegalovirus exposure and HLA in healthy donors. Vbeta (60) and Jbeta (13) primers were used in the PCR. Clones were read by immunoSEQ multiplex PCR, and TCRdb kept only the in-frame ones, dropping some. Counted here are some 150,000 clones, around 79% occurring once; the ten biggest clones make up about 4.5%. Sequences were obtained from PBMCs. The source is a man between 40 and 49 years old in good health and CMV-seronegative.

This chain uses TRBV30 with TRBJ1-5; TRBD1 might be the D (6 bases). This CDR3 contains 13 residues. V lost 2 bases and J lost 4, with 9 bases in between. The V gene's germline CDR1 is GTSNPN and CDR2 SVGIG (reference sequence). CDR3 loop: CAWSQQGNQPQHF. The DNA of the CDR3 is TGTGCCTGGAGTCAGCAGGGGAATCAGCCCCAGCATTTT.

The chain recombines TRBV10-1 with TRBJ1-1, with 8 positions matching TRBD1. Unmatched junction bases numbered 6, after V lost 3 bases and J lost 3 bases. CDR1 WNHNN and CDR2 SYGVQD come from the germline V gene (reference sequence). The CDR3 loop spans 15 amino acids. CDR3 in amino acids: CASSDRTGRHTEAFF. CDR3 bases: TGCGCCAGCAGTGACCGGACAGGGAGGCACACTGAAGCTTTCTTT.

V and J are TRBV9 and TRBJ2-7, with TRBD1 identical over 8 bases. The germline gives CDR1 SGDLS, CDR2 YYNGEE. This CDR3 has 14 residues. Germline trimming cut 4 bases from V and 5 bases from J; bases unmatched to any gene: 8. CDR3 sequence: CASSPQQGDDEQYF. CDR3 nucleotides: TGTGCCAGCAGCCCCCAACAGGGGGACGACGAGCAGTACTTC.

The chain recombines TRBV10-1 with TRBJ2-5; TRBD1 is a possible D gene (6 bases). Germline loops: CDR1 WNHNN, CDR2 SYGVQD (reference sequence). This CDR3 spans 13 amino acids. Trimming removed 6 bases at V and 6 bases at J, with 14 bases between. CDR3 nucleotide sequence: TGCGCCAGCAGCAGGGGAGCAGGGAAGACCCAGTACTTC. Residues: CASSRGAGKTQYF.

V is TRBV19 and J is TRBJ1-5; TRBD1 matches 7 bases. The CDR3 is 15 amino acids. CDR1 is LNHDA and CDR2 is SQIVND in the germline V gene (reference sequence). With 6 bases clipped from V and 0 bases from J, the junction kept 5 bases outside the gene matches. The chain's CDR3 is CASSFRDSSNQPQHF. In nucleotides, the CDR3 is TGTGCCAGTAGCTTCCGGGACAGTAGCAATCAGCCCCAGCATTTT.

J is TRBJ1-5 and V is TRBV4-2, with 9 bases that match TRBD1. V lost 4 bases, J lost 6 bases, and 7 bases stayed unmatched. The germline V gene encodes CDR1 LGHNA and CDR2 YNFKEQ. The CDR3 is 15 residues long. The CDR3 region is CASSLDRGGSQPQHF. The CDR3 DNA is TGTGCCAGCAGCCTGGACAGGGGAGGGAGTCAGCCCCAGCATTTT.

This clone was seen only once. The V call is TRBV5-1, the J call TRBJ2-3; tentatively, D is TRBD1 (5 bases). The CDR3 spans 14 residues. Trimming shortened V by 1 base and J by 2 bases, and 8 bases separated the two germline ends. Per the germline V gene, CDR1 is SGHRS and CDR2 is YFSETQ. In DNA form, the CDR3 reads TGCGCCAGCAGCTTGCAGGGCGTCACAGATACGCAGTATTTT. Translating gives CASSLQGVTDTQYF.

CDR3 in amino acids: CASSPTPGDMNTEAFF. In nucleotides, the CDR3 is TGCGCCAGCAGCCCAACCCCAGGGGATATGAACACTGAAGCTTTCTTT. This chain connects TRBV4-1 to TRBJ1-1; possibly TRBD1 for D (6 bases). CDR1 and CDR2 from the germline V gene are MGHRA and YSYEKL. CDR3 length: 16 amino acids. Trimming left V 4 bases short and J 0 bases short, with 15 bases between.

The chain combines TRBV6-1 with TRBJ2-2, with D possibly being TRBD2 (6 bases). Germline V gives CDR1 MNHNS, CDR2 SASEGT. This CDR3 contains 14 residues. V was clipped by 1 base and J by 3 bases, with 6 bases between them. Here the CDR3 reads CASSEGGDTGELFF. The CDR3 DNA reads as TGTGCCAGCAGTGAAGGGGGGGACACCGGGGAGCTGTTTTTT.

The rearrangement joins TRBV18 to TRBJ2-3, with D possibly matching TRBD2 (6 bases). Germline V lookup: CDR1 KGHSH, CDR2 LQKENI. V dropped 3 bases and J dropped 0 bases, with 16 bases sitting between them. This CDR3 region has 17 residues. The CDR3 nucleotides read TGTGCCAGCTCACCTTATTTAGGAGGGATTAGCACAGATACGCAGTATTTT. Translated: CASSPYLGGISTDTQYF.

This chain joins TRBV6-5 and TRBJ2-1; 7 bases are shared with TRBD1. Germline V gene sequence: CDR1 MNHEY, CDR2 SVGAGI. V trimming: 6 bases; J trimming: 6 bases; junction bases outside the gene matches: 8. This CDR3 region has 14 residues. The CDR3 reads CASRRQGKGNEQFF. The CDR3 DNA is TGTGCCAGCAGACGACAGGGTAAGGGCAATGAGCAGTTCTTC.

V is TRBV28 and J is TRBJ2-7; 9 bases agree with TRBD1. Trimming removed 6 bases from V and 6 bases from J; junction bases left unmatched: 12. This CDR3 is 15 amino acids long. Germline CDR1 and CDR2: MDHEN and SYDVKM. This CDR3 reads CASSNPPGQGREQYF. In DNA, the CDR3 is TGTGCCAGCAGCAACCCCCCGGGACAGGGCCGCGAGCAGTACTTC.

The V and J genes are TRBV27 and TRBJ2-3; possibly TRBD2 for D (5 bases). The CDR3 extends over 12 amino acids. Germline CDR1 is MNHEY and CDR2 is SMNVEV (reference sequence). The V and J ends lost 5 bases and 8 bases respectively, with 11 bases between them. The CDR3: CASSVRSGTQYF. The CDR3 bases are TGTGCCAGCAGTGTACGAAGCGGTACGCAGTATTTT.

The CDR3 nucleotides are TGTGCCTGGACGGACTGGGGGGTTGATGAGCAGTTCTTC. Translated: CAWTDWGVDEQFF. V and J are TRBV30 and TRBJ2-1; D may be TRBD2 (6 bases). Germline lookup yields CDR1 GTSNPN and CDR2 SVGIG (reference sequence). The CDR3 has 13 amino acids. V was cut by 4 bases and J by 8 bases, with 15 bases left in between.

There are a few counts of this clone. V gene TRBV6-5 combines with J gene TRBJ1-6, with D hard to call. This CDR3 is built from 15 residues. Germline V gene sequence: CDR1 MNHEY, CDR2 SVGAGI. V lost 8 bases, J lost 0 bases, and 11 bases lay in between. Here the CDR3 reads CASPITRSYNSPLHF. The CDR3 region has the DNA TGTGCCAGCCCCATTACGCGCTCCTATAATTCACCCCTCCACTTT.

The CDR3 DNA follows: TGTGCCAGCAGCGGACAAGTGGGTCGGGGTTCTACTGGAAACACCATATATTTT. The encoded protein is CASSGQVGRGSTGNTIYF. V usage is TRBV9 and J usage is TRBJ1-3; D gene uncertain. The length of the CDR3 is 18 residues. The V and J ends lost 3 bases and 2 bases respectively, with 21 bases between them. CDR1 and CDR2 (germline): SGDLS, YYNGEE. Using reference TRBV9 and TRBJ1-3 for the parts outside the CDR3, the full variable domain is DSGVTQTPKHLITATGQRVTLRCSPRSGDLSVYWYQQSLDQGLQFLIQYYNGEERAKGNILERFSAQQFPDLHSELNLSSLELGDSALYFCASSGQVGRGSTGNTIYFGEGSWLTVV.

The chain is built from TRBV4-3 and TRBJ2-2, with 10 bases identical to TRBD2. Germline V gene sequence: CDR1 LGHNA, CDR2 YSLEER. This CDR3 spans 18 amino acids. With 0 bases clipped from V and 0 bases from J, the junction kept 4 bases outside the gene matches. The CDR3 coding sequence is TGCGCCAGCAGCCAAGAGCTAAGCGGGGGGGCGAACACCGGGGAGCTGTTTTTT. Its protein is CASSQELSGGANTGELFF.

This chain connects TRBV7-2 to TRBJ1-5, with D perhaps TRBD1 (5 bases). CDR1 is SGHTA, CDR2 FQGNSA, per germline. Trimming shortened V by 5 bases and J by 4 bases, and 9 bases separated the two germline ends. The CDR3 is 13 residues long. The CDR3 sequence is CASSRDRNQPQHF. As DNA, the CDR3 is TGTGCCAGCAGCCGTGACAGAAATCAGCCCCAGCATTTT.

This sequence joins TRBV29-1 and TRBJ2-2; 9 nucleotides agree with TRBD1. The length of the CDR3 is 15 residues. V lost 3 bases and J lost 5; bases outside the gene matches: 7. Germline CDR1 is SQVTM and CDR2 is ANQGSEA. DNA of the CDR3: TGCAGCGTTGAGGGGGACAGGGCGTCGACCGGGGAGCTGTTTTTT. This translates into CSVEGDRASTGELFF.

The chain is built from TRBV15 and TRBJ2-3, with 7 bases matching TRBD2. Germline loops: CDR1 LNHNV, CDR2 YYDKDF (reference sequence). V trimming: 3 bases; J trimming: 0 bases; junction bases outside the gene matches: 6. The CDR3 length is 16 residues. In nucleotides, the CDR3 is TGTGCCACCAGCAGGGGAGGGAGAGGAAGCACAGATACGCAGTATTTT. It yields the protein CATSRGGRGSTDTQYF.

The chain carries TRBV9 and TRBJ2-2; possible D gene TRBD1, 5 bases. Germline assignment: CDR1 SGDLS and CDR2 YYNGEE. The V end lost 4 bases, the J end lost 3 bases, and 13 bases lay between the germline ends. The CDR3 runs 15 residues. The CDR3 loop is CASSHPQQDTGELFF. The CDR3 coding sequence is TGTGCCAGCAGCCATCCCCAACAGGACACCGGGGAGCTGTTTTTT.

This chain uses TRBV7-6 with TRBJ2-7; D is perhaps TRBD1 (6 bases). The V gene's germline CDR1 is SGHVS and CDR2 FNYEAQ. The CDR3 spans 15 residues. Deletions cut 2 bases from V and 7 bases from J, with 18 bases between. CDR3 bases: TGTGCCAGCAGCTTAAGACCTACAGGGCCCCGAGAGCAGTACTTC. Translation gives CASSLRPTGPREQYF.

The V call is TRBV7-9, the J call TRBJ1-1; D is possibly TRBD1 (5 bases). Germline V CDR1 and CDR2: SEHNR, FQNEAQ (reference sequence). Trimming removed 3 bases from V and 5 bases from J, with 16 bases in between. This CDR3 has 15 amino acids. The CDR3 DNA reads TGTGCCAGCAGCTTTGCTGGGGGGATGAGGACTGAAGCTTTCTTT. It is translated as CASSFAGGMRTEAFF.

The chain has TRBV30 and TRBJ2-3; D call uncertain. Per the germline V gene, CDR1 is GTSNPN and CDR2 is SVGIG (reference sequence). The V end lost 1 base, the J end lost 2 bases, and 7 bases lay between the germline ends. The CDR3 consists of 13 residues. CDR3 amino acids: CAWSGRNTDTQYF. The CDR3 nucleotides are TGTGCCTGGAGTGGGCGGAACACAGATACGCAGTATTTT.

This clone was observed a few times. The chain combines TRBV5-1 with TRBJ2-1, with TRBD1 matching over 8 bases. Trimming took 0 bases from V and 7 from J; bases not matched to a gene: 9. This CDR3 contains 16 residues. CDR1 is SGHRS, CDR2 YFSETQ, per germline. This CDR3 is CASSLANRQGSNEQFF. The CDR3 nucleotides are TGCGCCAGCAGCTTGGCCAATAGACAGGGGAGTAATGAGCAGTTCTTC.

The rearrangement links TRBV10-3 to TRBJ2-3; 10 positions match TRBD2. The CDR3 runs 15 residues. Germline assignment: CDR1 ENHRY and CDR2 SYGVKD. With 8 bases clipped from V and 1 base from J, the junction kept 6 bases outside the gene matches. The CDR3 bases are TGTGCCATCGGGTCTAGCGGGGGAGGCACAGATACGCAGTATTTT. Protein: CAIGSSGGGTDTQYF.

This clone was observed a handful of times. The rearrangement joins TRBV18 to TRBJ1-3; 9 bases line up with TRBD1. This CDR3 region has 15 residues. Trimming took 4 bases from V and 6 from J; bases not matched to a gene: 7. The germline gives CDR1 KGHSH, CDR2 LQKENI. As DNA, the CDR3 is TGTGCCAGCTCACGAATGGGACAGGGAGAAAACACCATATATTTT. Translation gives CASSRMGQGENTIYF.

The genes are TRBV29-1 and TRBJ1-2, with 11 nucleotides matching TRBD1. Per germline, CDR1 SQVTM and CDR2 ANQGSEA. V trimming: 7 bases; J trimming: 5 bases; junction bases outside the gene matches: 6. The CDR3 has 13 residues. Here the CDR3 DNA reads TGCAGCGCTGGGACAGGGGGAAGATATGGCTACACCTTC. Protein sequence: CSAGTGGRYGYTF.

This chain connects TRBV29-1 to TRBJ2-1, with 9 bases that match TRBD1. V trimming: 6 bases; J trimming: 12 bases; junction bases outside the gene matches: 15. CDR3 length equals 14 residues. The germline V gene encodes CDR1 SQVTM and CDR2 ANQGSEA. The CDR3: CSVLPGTGPSTQFF. The CDR3 DNA sequence: TGCAGCGTCCTACCAGGGACAGGGCCCTCGACGCAGTTCTTC.